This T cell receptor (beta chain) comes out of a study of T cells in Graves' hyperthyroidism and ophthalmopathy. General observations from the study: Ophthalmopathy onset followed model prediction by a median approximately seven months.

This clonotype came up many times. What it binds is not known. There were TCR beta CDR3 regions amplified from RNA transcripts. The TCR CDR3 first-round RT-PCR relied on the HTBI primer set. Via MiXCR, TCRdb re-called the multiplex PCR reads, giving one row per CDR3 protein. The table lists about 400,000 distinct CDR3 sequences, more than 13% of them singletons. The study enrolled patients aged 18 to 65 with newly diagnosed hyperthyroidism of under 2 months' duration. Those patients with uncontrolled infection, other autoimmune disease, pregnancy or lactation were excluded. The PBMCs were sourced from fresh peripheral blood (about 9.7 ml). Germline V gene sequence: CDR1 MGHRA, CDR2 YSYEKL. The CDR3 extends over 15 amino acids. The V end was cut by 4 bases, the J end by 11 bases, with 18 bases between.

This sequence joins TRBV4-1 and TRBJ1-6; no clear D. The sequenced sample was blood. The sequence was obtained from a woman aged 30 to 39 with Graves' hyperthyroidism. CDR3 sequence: CASSPPGSDTTPLHF. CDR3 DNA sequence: TGCGCCAGCAGCCCTCCTGGGAGTGATACGACACCCCTCCACTTT.